The clone carrying this T cell receptor (beta chain) has more than one count but fewer than ten. Its antigen is not identified. V lost 0 bases to trimming and J lost 7 bases, with 10 bases between them. Germline V lookup: CDR1 MNHEY, CDR2 SMNVEV (reference sequence). The CDR3 runs 14 residues. 13 Jbeta primers and 60 Vbeta primers were used for the PCR. Authors' data handling: Approximately 12 million of about 88 million unique TCR beta chains were shared, per a later count. Clones were read by immunoSEQ multiplex PCR, and TCRdb kept only the in-frame ones, dropping some. The DNA gave D and trimming, while V, J and clone size come from that table. The sample consists of approximately 160,000 clones, over 60% of them appearing once. The data stem from a study of cytomegalovirus exposure and HLA in healthy donors. General study results and limits: The number of N-insertions in an Asian-associated ancestry cluster was reportedly below the roughly 620-donor mean in a later analysis.

Sample: PBMCs. The source of this sequence is a male donor in good health and CMV-seronegative. J is TRBJ1-5 and V is TRBV27, with a possible D match to TRBD1 (6 bases). CDR3 coding DNA: TGTGCCAGCAGTTTATCGGGGGCCACACAGCCCCAGCATTTT. Translating it yields CASSLSGATQPQHF.